This T cell receptor (beta chain) stems from a study of T cell changes during pregnancy in multiple sclerosis. The V segment lost 4 bases and the J segment 9 bases; nucleotides outside the gene matches: 12. The CDR3 runs 15 residues. Germline assignment: CDR1 SEHNR and CDR2 FQNEAQ (reference sequence). Produced via immunoSEQ multiplex PCR; TCRdb's table is partial and in-frame only. Of some 99,000 clones in the sample, 92% were seen once. V gene TRBV7-9 combines with J gene TRBJ2-1; 7 nucleotides match TRBD2. The sequencing used peripheral blood, collected after pregnancy. The clonotype was recovered from a female donor in good health, enrolled as a control in a pregnancy study. CDR3 sequence: CASSSRGDYQPEQFF. The CDR3 DNA sequence: TGTGCCAGCAGCTCGCGCGGGGACTACCAGCCTGAGCAGTTCTTC.